The clone carrying this T cell receptor (beta chain) was detected many times. Its antigen is undetermined. The sample originates from a study of T cell repertoires in cytomegalovirus infection. Study background: Signatures in public TCR beta sequences pointed to both CMV infection and matching HLA type. Study conclusions and caveats: HLA-C-restricted CMV clonotypes gave the most frequent clonotype in two of eight donors.

TCRdb recomputed calls from the reads with MiXCR, one row per CDR3 protein. Of 270,000 or so distinct CDR3 sequences in the sample, approximately 15% were seen once. The trim removed 5 bases at V and 3 bases at J, leaving 4 bases unmatched. The germline CDR1 and CDR2 sequences are SGHTA and FQGNSA. The CDR3 length is 15 residues. The sequence was obtained from a human donor in good health (CMV status not recorded). Some clones in this sample may be carry-over from other donors' samples. Sample: CD8+ T cells from PBMCs. This chain links TRBV7-2 with TRBJ2-3; 11 nucleotides line up with TRBD2. CDR3 in amino acids: CASSMGLAVTDTQYF. Here the CDR3 DNA reads TGTGCCAGCAGCATGGGACTAGCGGTTACAGATACGCAGTATTTT. Full variable domain (missing parts from reference TRBV7-2 and TRBJ2-3): GAGVSQSPSNKVTEKGKDVELRCDPISGHTALYWYRQSLGQGLEFLIYFQGNSAPDKSGLPSDRFSAERTGGSVSTLTIQRTQQEDSAVYLCASSMGLAVTDTQYFGPGTRLTVL.